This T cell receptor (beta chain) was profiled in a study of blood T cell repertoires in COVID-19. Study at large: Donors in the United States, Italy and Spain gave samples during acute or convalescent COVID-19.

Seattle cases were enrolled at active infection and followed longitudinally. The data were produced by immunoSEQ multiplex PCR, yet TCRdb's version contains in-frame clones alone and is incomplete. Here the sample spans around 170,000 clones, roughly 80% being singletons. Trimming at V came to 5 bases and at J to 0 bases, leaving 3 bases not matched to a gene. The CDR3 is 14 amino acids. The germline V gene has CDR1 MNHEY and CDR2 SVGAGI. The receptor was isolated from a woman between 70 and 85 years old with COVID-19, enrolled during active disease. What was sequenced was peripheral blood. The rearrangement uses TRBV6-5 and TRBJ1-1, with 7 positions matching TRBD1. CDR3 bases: TGTGCCAGCAGTAACCAGGGGGTGAACACTGAAGCTTTCTTT. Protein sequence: CASSNQGVNTEAFF.